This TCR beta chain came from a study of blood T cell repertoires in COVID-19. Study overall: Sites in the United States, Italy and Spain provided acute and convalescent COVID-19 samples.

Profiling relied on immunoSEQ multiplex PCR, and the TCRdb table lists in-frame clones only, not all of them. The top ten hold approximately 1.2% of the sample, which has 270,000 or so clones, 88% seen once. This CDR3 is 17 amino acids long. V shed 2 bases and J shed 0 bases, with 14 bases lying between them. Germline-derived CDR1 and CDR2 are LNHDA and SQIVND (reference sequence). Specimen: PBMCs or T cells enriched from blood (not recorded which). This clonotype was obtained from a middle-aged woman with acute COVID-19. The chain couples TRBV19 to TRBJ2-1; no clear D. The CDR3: CASSIFPGSSSYNEQFF. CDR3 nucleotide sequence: TGTGCCAGTAGTATATTCCCAGGCTCGAGCTCCTACAATGAGCAGTTCTTC.